These 2 T cell receptor beta chains share one sample of origin, sequenced in a study of CD8+ T cells in alopecia areata. The authors extracted RNA and reverse transcribed it into cDNA as the sequencing template. The table came from immunoSEQ multiplex PCR; TCRdb's copy has only in-frame clones and leaves some out. Here the sample spans 200,000 to 250,000 clones, about 60% being singletons. The input for sequencing was CD4+ T cells sorted from blood, taken at week 0. Receptor source: a human donor with alopecia areata.

The chain recombines TRBV30 with TRBJ2-3; no clear D gene. The V end was cut by 5 bases, the J end by 2 bases, with 5 bases between. Germline lookup yields CDR1 GTSNPN and CDR2 SVGIG (reference sequence). The CDR3 is made up of 11 amino acids. This chain's CDR3 is CAWGITDTQYF. CDR3 DNA sequence: TGTGCCTGGGGTATCACAGATACGCAGTATTTT.

As DNA, the CDR3 is TGTGCCAGCAGCCGAGACACAGATACGCAGTATTTT. Protein: CASSRDTDTQYF. The V gene is TRBV5-4, the J gene TRBJ2-3, with D uncertain. The germline V gene has CDR1 SGHNT and CDR2 YYREEE (reference sequence). V shed 4 bases and J shed 2 bases, with 5 bases lying between them. The CDR3 length is 12 residues.